Sequencing of this T cell receptor (beta chain) was carried out in a study of T cells in Graves' hyperthyroidism and ophthalmopathy. The CDR3 spans 19 residues. With 0 bases removed from V and 1 base from J, the gap between germline ends came to 24 bases. Looked up from germline, CDR1 is SQVTM and CDR2 is ANQGSEA. The PBMCs studied were ones that came from roughly 11 ml fresh peripheral blood. There were TCR beta CDR3 regions amplified from RNA transcripts. The HTBI primer set was used in a first-round RT-PCR of the TCR CDR3. TCRdb reprocessed the multiplex PCR reads with MiXCR, giving one entry per CDR3 protein. This table has 300,000 to 500,000 distinct CDR3 sequences, more than 12% appearing once.

J is TRBJ2-5 and V is TRBV29-1; D ambiguous. The sample taken for sequencing was blood. This receptor was taken from a man aged 45-65 years with Graves' ophthalmopathy. CDR3 region: CSVEEVGSVCSLPQETQYF. CDR3 in DNA: TGCAGCGTTGAAGAAGTGGGCAGTGTGTGTTCTTTGCCCCAAGAGACCCAGTACTTC.